These T cell receptor beta chains were read from a single sample in a study of post-analysis software for immune sequencing data. Using its own MiXCR run on the PCR reads, TCRdb lists one record per CDR3 protein. The sample includes 800,000 to 950,000 distinct CDR3 sequences, around 53% seen only once; the top ten take approximately 4.3%. The sample consisted of blood. These receptor sequences come from a girl aged 5-17 years with multiple sclerosis. Each CDR3 is given with its conserved first and last residue. The D gene is left open where the match is weak. Clone sizes are given selectively: once, few, many, or a class where the clone is expanded.

TRBJ2-7 - TRBD2 TRBV27 TGTGCCAGCAGGCGACCTCCGGGGGGCGAGCAGTACTTC CASRRPPGGEQYF
TRBJ1-2 - - TRBV6-2/TRBV6-3 TGTGCCAGCGCCATCGGTCCACTCACCGGCTACACCTTC CASAIGPLTGYTF
TRBJ1-4 few - TRBV12-3/TRBV12-4 TGTGCCAGCAGCCCGAGGGTTGGGGCAACTAATGAAAAACTGTTTTTT CASSPRVGATNEKLFF
TRBJ2-7 - - TRBV15 TGTGCCACCAGCAGTCAGACGCGCTACGAGCAGTACTTC CATSSQTRYEQYF
TRBJ2-3 - TRBD1 TRBV29-1 TGCAGCGTTGAGGGACAGGGGAACACAGATACGCAGTATTTT CSVEGQGNTDTQYF
TRBJ2-1 - - TRBV5-1 TGCGCCAGCAGCTTGAGGGTAGCGAGAAGCTCCTACAATGAGCAGTTCTTC CASSLRVARSSYNEQFF
TRBJ2-1 - TRBD2 TRBV7-3 TGTGCCAGCAGCGACTTAGCGGGGGGGCTCATCAATGAGCAGTTCTTC CASSDLAGGLINEQFF
TRBJ2-7 many - TRBV12-3/TRBV12-4 TGTGCCAGCAGTTCCGGACTGGCCTACGAGCAGTACTTC CASSSGLAYEQYF
TRBJ2-7 once TRBD2 TRBV2 TGTGCCAGCAGTGAGTCGGTCCCCAGCCTAGCGGGGTACGTGCAGTACTTC CASSESVPSLAGYVQYF
TRBJ2-7 - TRBD2 TRBV29-1 TGCAGCGTTGCGCTAGCGGGAGCCTACGAGCAGTACTTC CSVALAGAYEQYF
TRBJ2-1 - TRBD2 TRBV20-1 TGCAGTGCGCACAAAGCGGGGGGGCGGCACAATGAGCAGTTCTTC CSAHKAGGRHNEQFF
TRBJ1-2 - TRBD1 TRBV6-1 TGTGCCAGCAGTGCGAGGACAGGGACTGCCGGATATGGCTACACCTTC CASSARTGTAGYGYTF
TRBJ2-7 few - TRBV7-2 TGTGCCAGCCATAGCGTAGGATACGAGCAGTACTTC CASHSVGYEQYF
TRBJ2-5 - TRBD1 TRBV27 TGTGCCAGCAGTTTTCGCCCGGGACAGTTCCTCTACAATGAGCAGTACTTC CASSFRPGQFLYNEQYF
TRBJ2-7 - TRBD1 TRBV20-1 TGCAGTGCTAGACGGGACAGCCTTTCTCCCGAGCAGTACTTC CSARRDSLSPEQYF
TRBJ2-4 few TRBD2 TRBV5-1 TGCGCCAGCAGCTTCACTAGCGGGGCCACCTTAAACATTCAGTACTTC CASSFTSGATLNIQYF
TRBJ2-7 - - TRBV20-1 TGCAGTGCTAGGAGGCGAGGGATTGCGTACGAGCAGTACTTC CSARRRGIAYEQYF
TRBJ1-2 - - TRBV7-9 TGTGCCAGCAGCCCCGCATCTAACTATGGCTACACCTTC CASSPASNYGYTF
TRBJ1-1 - TRBD1 TRBV20-1 TGCAGTGCTAGAGAGAAAATCGGGACAGGGAACACTGAAGCTTTCTTT CSAREKIGTGNTEAFF
TRBJ2-1 - - TRBV4-1 TGCGCCAGCAGCCAACTACTATCCTCCTACAATGAGCAGTTCTTC CASSQLLSSYNEQFF
TRBJ2-3 - TRBD2 TRBV7-9 TGTGCCAGCAGCACTAGACTAGCGGACACAGATACGCAGTATTTT CASSTRLADTDTQYF
TRBJ2-3 - - TRBV6-6 TGTGCCAGCACCGGATCAGGACTGGATACGCAGTATTTT CASTGSGLDTQYF
TRBJ1-2 - - TRBV20-1 TGCAGTGCTAGAGATCAATGGGGAGTAGGCTACACCTTC CSARDQWGVGYTF
TRBJ2-2 - - TRBV6-2/TRBV6-3 TGTGCCAGCACCAAGCAGGGGCCGAACACCGGGGAGCTGTTTTTT CASTKQGPNTGELFF
TRBJ1-2 - - TRBV3-1 TGTGCCAGCAGCCAGTCATCCAGGGTTGGCTACACCTTC CASSQSSRVGYTF
TRBJ2-5 once - TRBV7-9 TGTGCCAGCAGTCCAGAGGGGGTCCCGTGGCAAGAGACCCAGTACTTC CASSPEGVPWQETQYF
TRBJ1-2 few - TRBV7-9 TGTGCCAGCAGCTTAACGAGGGAGGAGATTAACTATGGCTACACCTTC CASSLTREEINYGYTF
TRBJ1-4 - TRBD1 TRBV20-1 TGCAGTGCTGGGGACAGGGGAACTAATGAAAAACTGTTTTTT CSAGDRGTNEKLFF
TRBJ2-7 - - TRBV15 TGTGCCACCAGCAGAACCGGGGCCCTCGAGCAGTACTTC CATSRTGALEQYF
TRBJ2-5 - TRBD2 TRBV7-8 TGTGCCAGCAGCTTAATGGGGACTAGCGGCCCCCAAGAGACCCAGTACTTC CASSLMGTSGPQETQYF
TRBJ2-7 - - TRBV5-1 TGCGCCAGCAGCTTGGGTAGGGCAGGACCGTACGAGCAGTACTTC CASSLGRAGPYEQYF
TRBJ2-7 few - TRBV10-3 TGTGCCTCAGGAGCCGCGGGGGCCTCCTCCTACGAGCAGTACTTC CASGAAGASSYEQYF